Each of the 20 T cell receptor beta chains below was sequenced from the same sample in a study of T cell responses to AZD1222 COVID-19 vaccine. Produced via immunoSEQ multiplex PCR; TCRdb's table is partial and in-frame only. The data show 150,000 to 180,000 clones, about nine tenths seen once. Sequenced here: peripheral blood, sampled on day 0 of AZD1222 vaccination. These TCRs come from an adult in good health.

This rearrangement joins TRBV7-2 to TRBJ1-5; D unclear. The germline CDR1 and CDR2 sequences are SGHTA and FQGNSA. The CDR3 runs 13 residues. The V and J ends lost 1 base and 7 bases respectively, with 8 bases between them. CDR3 sequence reads: CASSLGQDQPQHF. As DNA, the CDR3 is TGTGCCAGCAGCTTAGGGCAGGACCAGCCCCAGCATTTT.

The chain carries TRBV2 and TRBJ1-6, with D unresolved. Trimming removed 6 bases from V and 0 bases from J, with 12 bases in between. This CDR3 is 16 amino acids long. Germline assignment: CDR1 SNHLY and CDR2 FYNNEI. CDR3 sequence: CASRPAGSSYNSPLHF. The CDR3 region has the DNA TGTGCCAGCAGGCCCGCCGGAAGCTCCTATAATTCACCCCTCCACTTT.

The rearrangement uses TRBV7-9 and TRBJ1-1; perhaps TRBD1 as D (6 bases). This CDR3 has 13 residues. The V and J ends lost 3 bases and 3 bases respectively, with 8 bases between them. CDR1 and CDR2 from the germline V gene are SEHNR and FQNEAQ (reference sequence). CDR3: CASSLDRDTEAFF. The CDR3 region has the DNA TGTGCCAGCAGCTTGGACAGAGACACTGAAGCTTTCTTT.

The CDR3 sequence is CASSFGSGLSNQPQHF. Here the CDR3 DNA reads TGTGCCAGCAGTTTTGGTTCGGGGCTCAGCAATCAGCCCCAGCATTTT. V is TRBV28 and J is TRBJ1-5; TRBD1 might be the D (5 bases). The germline V gene encodes CDR1 MDHEN and CDR2 SYDVKM. The CDR3 contains 16 residues. Trimming cost V 3 bases and J 1 base, with 13 bases left between them.

The chain couples TRBV5-1 to TRBJ1-2, with D perhaps matching TRBD1 (6 bases). This CDR3 spans 14 amino acids. Germline lookup yields CDR1 SGHRS and CDR2 YFSETQ. The V gene lost 2 bases and the J gene lost 4 bases, with 12 bases spanning the gap. The CDR3 bases are TGCGCCAGCAGCTTCCGGGACACAAGCTATGGCTACACCTTC. It is translated as CASSFRDTSYGYTF.

About this clone: The germline gene is not matched at one end of the junction; a read error may be the cause. The chain combines TRBV7-7 with TRBJ2-3; D is ambiguous. The CDR3 covers 15 residues. Per germline, CDR1 SSHAT and CDR2 FNYEAQ (reference sequence). The CDR3 is CASSSSGRPTDTQYF. The CDR3, as DNA: TGTGCTAGCAGCTCCTCTGGGCGACCTACAGATACGCAGTATTTT.

V gene TRBV5-1 combines with J gene TRBJ2-7; 10 bases match TRBD2. J was trimmed by 7 bases and V by 4 bases; bases with no gene match: 11. The CDR3 runs 15 residues. Germline V gene lookup returns CDR1 SGHRS and CDR2 YFSETQ. This CDR3 is CASSPLAGALREQYF. The CDR3 DNA reads TGCGCCAGCAGCCCCCTAGCGGGAGCCCTCCGGGAGCAGTACTTC.

V is TRBV7-9 and J is TRBJ2-7, with D perhaps matching TRBD1 or TRBD2 (6 bases each). The germline V gene encodes CDR1 SEHNR and CDR2 FQNEAQ (reference sequence). Trimming stripped 1 base from V and 7 bases from J, with 14 bases between. The CDR3 spans 14 residues. CDR3 amino acids: CASSLGGGGLEQYF. The CDR3 DNA reads as TGTGCCAGCAGCTTAGGCGGAGGGGGATTAGAGCAGTACTTC. The full variable domain, in which reference TRBV7-9 and TRBJ2-7 provide the parts outside the CDR3, is DTGVSQNPRHKITKRGQNVTFRCDPISEHNRLYWYRQTLGQGPEFLTYFQNEAQLEKSRLLSDRFSAERPKGSFSTLEIQRTEQGDSAMYLCASSLGGGGLEQYFGPGTRLTVT.

The rearrangement uses TRBV29-1 and TRBJ1-5; no clear D. The V gene lost 7 bases and the J gene lost 0 bases, with 10 bases spanning the gap. The V gene's germline CDR1 is SQVTM and CDR2 ANQGSEA. This CDR3 is built from 13 residues. CDR3: CSAGRDSNQPQHF. CDR3 DNA sequence: TGCAGCGCCGGACGGGATAGCAATCAGCCCCAGCATTTT.

The gene calls are TRBV30 and TRBJ1-1; 9 bases agree with TRBD1. Germline CDR1 is GTSNPN and CDR2 is SVGIG (reference sequence). V was clipped by 2 bases and J by 4 bases; unmatched bases: 14. The length of the CDR3 is 17 residues. In nucleotides, the CDR3 is TGTGCCTGGAGTCCGGGGTGGGGACAGGGTCGAAGCACTGAAGCTTTCTTT. Protein: CAWSPGWGQGRSTEAFF.

The chain is built from TRBV2 and TRBJ1-1; no definite D call. V was cut by 4 bases and J by 2 bases, with 2 bases left in between. The CDR3 length is 11 residues. CDR1 SNHLY and CDR2 FYNNEI come from the germline V gene. The CDR3 here is CASSANTEAFF. The CDR3 nucleotides read TGTGCCAGCAGTGCCAACACTGAAGCTTTCTTT.

The chain combines TRBV12-3 or TRBV12-4 with TRBJ1-5; D is uncertain. Trimming shortened V by 4 bases and J by 6 bases, and 10 bases separated the two germline ends. The length of the CDR3 is 13 residues. In DNA, the CDR3 is TGTGCCAGCAGTTCCTCTAGCGGTCAGCCCCAGCATTTT. Protein product: CASSSSSGQPQHF.

The V and J genes are TRBV6-1 and TRBJ1-6, with 11 bases identical to TRBD1. This CDR3 region has 14 residues. V lost 1 base and J lost 11; bases outside the gene matches: 1. The germline V gene encodes CDR1 MNHNS and CDR2 SASEGT. The CDR3 is CASSEGTGGPPLHF. The CDR3 coding sequence is TGTGCCAGCAGTGAAGGGACAGGGGGCCCACCCCTCCACTTT.

DNA for the CDR3: TGCGCCAGCAGCTCGGACGGATTAGACTATGGCTACACCTTC. Its translation is CASSSDGLDYGYTF. The chain uses TRBV5-1 and TRBJ1-2; no definite D call. The CDR3 length is 14 residues. Germline-derived CDR1 and CDR2 are SGHRS and YFSETQ. The V gene lost 3 bases and the J gene lost 3 bases, with 12 bases spanning the gap.

The chain combines TRBV6-4 with TRBJ1-5; 11 nucleotides match TRBD1. CDR1 MRHNA and CDR2 SNTAGT come from the germline V gene. V was clipped by 8 bases and J by 0 bases; unmatched bases: 12. This CDR3 spans 18 amino acids. The CDR3 DNA is TGTGCCAGCCCCCCGTGGGGGGACAGGGGGAATAGCAATCAGCCCCAGCATTTT. It yields the protein CASPPWGDRGNSNQPQHF.

The chain joins TRBV4-2 to TRBJ1-2; no reliable D call. This CDR3 is built from 14 residues. Germline V gene data show CDR1 as LGHNA and CDR2 as YNFKEQ. V was pared by 0 bases and J by 4 bases, with 9 bases between. As DNA, the CDR3 is TGTGCCAGCAGCCAAGATCGCGCTGGCTATGGCTACACCTTC. Protein product: CASSQDRAGYGYTF.

The rearrangement links TRBV30 to TRBJ1-6; D is unclear. Germline-derived CDR1 and CDR2 are GTSNPN and SVGIG (reference sequence). The CDR3 loop spans 14 amino acids. Trimming removed 2 bases at V and 1 base at J, with 6 bases between. CDR3 nucleotide sequence: TGTGCCTGGAGTAGGAGTTCCTATAATTCACCCCTCCACTTT. The encoded protein is CAWSRSSYNSPLHF.

The chain employs TRBV12-3 or TRBV12-4 and TRBJ1-3, with D possibly TRBD1 on 5 matching bases. The CDR3 is 13 residues long. With 10 bases removed from V and 4 bases from J, the gap between germline ends came to 14 bases. CDR3 residues: CATDSQEGNTIYF. CDR3 sequence (DNA): TGTGCCACCGACAGTCAAGAGGGAAACACCATATATTTT.

This clone turned up a few times. This chain links TRBV4-3 with TRBJ1-5; a weak D match, TRBD1 (6 bases). Trimming took off 2 bases at V and 6 bases at J, with 11 bases between the two ends. The germline V gene encodes CDR1 LGHNA and CDR2 YSLEER. The CDR3 runs to 14 residues. The CDR3 coding sequence is TGCGCCAGCAGCCAAAACAGGGCGGTTCAGCCCCAGCATTTT. Its protein product is CASSQNRAVQPQHF.

The chain uses TRBV5-1 and TRBJ2-1; 9 nucleotides line up with TRBD1. CDR1 and CDR2 from the germline V gene are SGHRS and YFSETQ. The junction had 11 bases not matched to a gene; V was cut back by 4 bases and J by 6 bases. This CDR3 has 16 residues. The CDR3, as DNA: TGCGCCAGCAGCGGACAGGGGCGAATTCGCCCCAATGAGCAGTTCTTC. Protein product: CASSGQGRIRPNEQFF. Looking up the rest from reference TRBV5-1 and TRBJ2-1 gives the full variable domain: KAGVTQTPRYLIKTRGQQVTLSCSPISGHRSVSWYQQTPGQGLQFLFEYFSETQRNKGNFPGRFSGRQFSNSRSEMNVSTLELGDSALYLCASSGQGRIRPNEQFFGPGTRLTVL.